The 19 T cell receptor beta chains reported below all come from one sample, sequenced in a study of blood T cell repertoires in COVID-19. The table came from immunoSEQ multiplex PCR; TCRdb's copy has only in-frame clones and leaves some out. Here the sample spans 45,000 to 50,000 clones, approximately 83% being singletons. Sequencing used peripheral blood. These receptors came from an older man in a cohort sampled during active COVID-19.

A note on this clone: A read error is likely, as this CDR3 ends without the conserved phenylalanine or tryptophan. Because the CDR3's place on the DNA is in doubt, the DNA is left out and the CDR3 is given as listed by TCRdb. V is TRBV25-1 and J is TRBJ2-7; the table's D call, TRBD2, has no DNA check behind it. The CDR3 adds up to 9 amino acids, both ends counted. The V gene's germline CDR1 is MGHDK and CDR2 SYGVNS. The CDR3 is CASSPPREL.

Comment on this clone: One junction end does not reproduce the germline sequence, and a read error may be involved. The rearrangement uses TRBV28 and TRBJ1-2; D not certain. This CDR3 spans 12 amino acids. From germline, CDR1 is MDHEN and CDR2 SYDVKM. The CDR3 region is CASSLNPYSYTF. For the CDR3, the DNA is TGTGCCAGCAGTTTAAACCCCTATAGCTACACCTTC.

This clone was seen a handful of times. CDR3 DNA: TGTGCCAGCAGCCAGGCACAGTACGAGCAGTACTTC. It translates to CASSQAQYEQYF. The gene calls are TRBV3-1 (or the pseudogene TRBV3-2) and TRBJ2-7, with no clear D. The length of the CDR3 is 12 residues. Trimming pared 3 bases from V and 4 bases from J, leaving 7 bases between. Germline V gene sequence: CDR1 LGHDT, CDR2 YNNKEL (reference sequence).

The CDR3 sequence is CASSLRSQGRSGANVLTF. The DNA of the CDR3 is TGTGCCAGCAGTTTAAGGTCACAGGGGCGCTCAGGGGCCAACGTCCTGACTTTC. The chain joins TRBV28 to TRBJ2-6, with 7 nucleotides matching TRBD1. V was clipped by 2 bases and J by 4 bases; unmatched bases: 11. Germline CDR1 is MDHEN and CDR2 is SYDVKM. The CDR3 spans 18 residues.

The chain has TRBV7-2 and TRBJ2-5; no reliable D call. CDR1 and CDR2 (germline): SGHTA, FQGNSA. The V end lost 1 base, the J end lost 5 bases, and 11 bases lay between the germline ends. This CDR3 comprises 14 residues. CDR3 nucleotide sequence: TGTGCCAGCAGCTTAGGAGGCAGAACGGAGACCCAGTACTTC. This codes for CASSLGGRTETQYF.

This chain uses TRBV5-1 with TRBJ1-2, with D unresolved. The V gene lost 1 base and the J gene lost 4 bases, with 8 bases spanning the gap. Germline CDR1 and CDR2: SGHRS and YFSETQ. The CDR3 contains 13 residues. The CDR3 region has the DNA TGCGCCAGCAGCTTGAGCCTGTCCTATGGCTACACCTTC. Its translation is CASSLSLSYGYTF.

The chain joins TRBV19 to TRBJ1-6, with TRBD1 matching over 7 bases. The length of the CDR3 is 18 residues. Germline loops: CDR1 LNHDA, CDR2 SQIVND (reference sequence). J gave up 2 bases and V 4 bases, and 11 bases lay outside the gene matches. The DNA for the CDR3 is TGTGCCAGTAGTAAGGAATGGACAGGTAGCCCCTATAATTCACCCCTCCACTTT. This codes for CASSKEWTGSPYNSPLHF.

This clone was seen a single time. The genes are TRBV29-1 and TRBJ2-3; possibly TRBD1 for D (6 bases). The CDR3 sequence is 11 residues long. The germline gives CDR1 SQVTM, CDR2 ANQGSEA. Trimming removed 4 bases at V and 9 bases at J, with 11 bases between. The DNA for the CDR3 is TGCAGCGTTGGGACAGCTGGAACGCAGTATTTT. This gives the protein CSVGTAGTQYF.

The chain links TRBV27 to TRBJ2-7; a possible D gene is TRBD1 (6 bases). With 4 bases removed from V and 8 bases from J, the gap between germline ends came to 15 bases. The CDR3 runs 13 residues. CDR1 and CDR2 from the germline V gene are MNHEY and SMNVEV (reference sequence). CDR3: CASSSPGDKKQYF. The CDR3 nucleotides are TGTGCCAGCAGTTCCCCCGGGGACAAAAAGCAGTACTTC.

The CDR3: CASSSQGAGNTIYF. In nucleotides, the CDR3 is TGTGCCAGCAGCTCTCAGGGGGCAGGAAACACCATATATTTT. This chain joins TRBV7-9 and TRBJ1-3, with 8 bases lining up with TRBD1. Per the germline V gene, CDR1 is SEHNR and CDR2 is FQNEAQ (reference sequence). The trim removed 4 bases at V and 4 bases at J, leaving 3 bases unmatched. This CDR3 is 14 amino acids long.

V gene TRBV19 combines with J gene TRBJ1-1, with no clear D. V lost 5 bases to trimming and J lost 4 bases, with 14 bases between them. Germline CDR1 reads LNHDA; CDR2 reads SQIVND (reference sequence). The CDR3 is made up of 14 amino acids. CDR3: CASSPESERTEAFF. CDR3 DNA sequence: TGTGCCAGTAGTCCCGAGAGCGAGCGCACTGAAGCTTTCTTT. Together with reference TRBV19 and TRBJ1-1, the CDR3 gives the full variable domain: DGGITQSPKYLFRKEGQNVTLSCEQNLNHDAMYWYRQDPGQGLRLIYYSQIVNDFQKGDIAEGYSVSREKKESFPLTVTSAQKNPTAFYLCASSPESERTEAFFGQGTRLTVV.

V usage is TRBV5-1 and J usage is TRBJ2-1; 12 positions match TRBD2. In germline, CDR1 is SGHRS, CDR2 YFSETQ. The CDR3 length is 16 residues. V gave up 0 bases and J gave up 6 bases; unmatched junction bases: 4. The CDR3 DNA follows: TGCGCCAGCAGCTTGGGACTAGCGGGGGCCTTCAATGAGCAGTTCTTC. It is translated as CASSLGLAGAFNEQFF. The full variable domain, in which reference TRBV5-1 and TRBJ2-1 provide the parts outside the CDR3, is KAGVTQTPRYLIKTRGQQVTLSCSPISGHRSVSWYQQTPGQGLQFLFEYFSETQRNKGNFPGRFSGRQFSNSRSEMNVSTLELGDSALYLCASSLGLAGAFNEQFFGPGTRLTVL.

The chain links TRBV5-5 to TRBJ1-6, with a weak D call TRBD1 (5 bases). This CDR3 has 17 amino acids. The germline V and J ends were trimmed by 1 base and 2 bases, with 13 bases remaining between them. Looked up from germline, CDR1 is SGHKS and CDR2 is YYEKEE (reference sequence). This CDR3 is CASSLRGGGTYNSPLHF. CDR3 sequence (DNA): TGTGCCAGCAGCTTGAGGGGTGGGGGGACCTATAATTCACCCCTCCACTTT. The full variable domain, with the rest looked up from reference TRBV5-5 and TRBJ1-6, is DAGVTQSPTHLIKTRGQQVTLRCSPISGHKSVSWYQQVLGQGPQFIFQYYEKEERGRGNFPDRFSARQFPNYSSELNVNALLLGDSALYLCASSLRGGGTYNSPLHFGNGTRLTVT.

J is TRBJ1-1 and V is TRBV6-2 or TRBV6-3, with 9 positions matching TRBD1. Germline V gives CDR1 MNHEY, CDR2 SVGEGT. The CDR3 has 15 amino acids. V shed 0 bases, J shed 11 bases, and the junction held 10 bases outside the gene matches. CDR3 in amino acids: CASSYSILTGGAAFF. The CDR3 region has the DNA TGTGCCAGCAGTTACTCGATTCTCACAGGGGGCGCGGCTTTCTTT.

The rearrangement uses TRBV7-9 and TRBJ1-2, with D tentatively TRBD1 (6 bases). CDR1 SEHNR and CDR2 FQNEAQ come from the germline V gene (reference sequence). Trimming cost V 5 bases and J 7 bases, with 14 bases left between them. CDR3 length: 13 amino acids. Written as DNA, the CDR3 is TGTGCCAGCAGCAACGACAGGAGTCGTGGCTACACCTTC. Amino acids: CASSNDRSRGYTF.

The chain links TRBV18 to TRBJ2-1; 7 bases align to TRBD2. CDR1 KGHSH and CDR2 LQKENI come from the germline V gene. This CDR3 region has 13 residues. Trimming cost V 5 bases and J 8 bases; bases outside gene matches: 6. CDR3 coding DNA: TGTGCCAGCTCAACAGGACTAGTCGATGAGCAGTTCTTC. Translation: CASSTGLVDEQFF.

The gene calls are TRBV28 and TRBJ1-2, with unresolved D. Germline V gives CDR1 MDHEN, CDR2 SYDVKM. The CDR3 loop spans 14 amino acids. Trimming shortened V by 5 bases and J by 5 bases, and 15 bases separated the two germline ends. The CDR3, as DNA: TGTGCCAGCAGTGGCCAGAAGAGGTGGTATGGCTACACCTTC. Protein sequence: CASSGQKRWYGYTF.

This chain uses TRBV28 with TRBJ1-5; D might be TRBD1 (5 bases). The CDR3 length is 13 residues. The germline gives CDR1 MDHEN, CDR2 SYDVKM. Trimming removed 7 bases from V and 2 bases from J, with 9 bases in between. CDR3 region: CASKSGGNQPQHF. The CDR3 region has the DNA TGTGCCAGCAAATCGGGGGGCAATCAGCCCCAGCATTTT.

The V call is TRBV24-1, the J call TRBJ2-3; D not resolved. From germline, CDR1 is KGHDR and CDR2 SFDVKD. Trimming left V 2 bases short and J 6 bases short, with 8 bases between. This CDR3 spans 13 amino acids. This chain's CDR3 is CATSDYVGDTQYF. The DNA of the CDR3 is TGTGCCACCAGTGATTACGTCGGGGATACGCAGTATTTT.